One and the same sample provided the 25 T cell receptor beta chains below, sequenced in a study of blood T cell repertoires in COVID-19. Using immunoSEQ multiplex PCR, the repertoire was profiled, and TCRdb retains in-frame clones only, with some absent. The sample consists of 150,000 to 250,000 clones, around four fifths of them appearing once. The sample consisted of PBMCs or T cells enriched from blood (not recorded which). The receptors here all came from a man aged 35 to 55 who had recovered from COVID-19.

The V call is TRBV6-5, the J call TRBJ2-7; the match to TRBD1 covers 7 bases. The V segment lost 0 bases and the J segment 3 bases; nucleotides outside the gene matches: 5. Germline CDR1 MNHEY, CDR2 SVGAGI. CDR3 length: 15 residues. The CDR3 is CASSYSGQQIYEQYF. CDR3 coding DNA: TGTGCCAGCAGTTACTCGGGACAGCAGATCTACGAGCAGTACTTC.

The genes are TRBV25-1 and TRBJ2-1, with 10 bases lining up with TRBD2. With V trimmed by 1 base and J by 6 bases, 12 bases remained unmatched. The CDR3 runs to 18 residues. Germline CDR1 and CDR2: MGHDK and SYGVNS. The CDR3 nucleotides read TGTGCCAGCAGTGAATTCGGGACTAGCGAGGAACGGTCCAATGAGCAGTTCTTC. Its protein product is CASSEFGTSEERSNEQFF.

The J gene is TRBJ1-5, the V gene TRBV12-3 or TRBV12-4; no clear D. V gave up 3 bases and J gave up 6 bases, with 6 bases separating them. The CDR3 is 12 amino acids. The CDR3 loop is CASSFHSQPQHF. Written as DNA, the CDR3 is TGTGCCAGCAGTTTCCATAGTCAGCCCCAGCATTTT.

The genes are TRBV4-2 and TRBJ1-2; 7 bases map to TRBD1. The CDR3 is 13 residues long. Per germline, CDR1 LGHNA and CDR2 YNFKEQ. The V segment lost 6 bases and the J segment 3 bases; nucleotides outside the gene matches: 4. The CDR3 DNA follows: TGTGCCAGCAGGGACACAGGGGACTATGGCTACACCTTC. This codes for CASRDTGDYGYTF.

This clone was found a few times. The CDR3 DNA sequence: TGTGCCAGCAGCGAGGGGCAGGGGGAGGAACTACGTGGCTACACCTTC. This gives the protein CASSEGQGEELRGYTF. The chain is built from TRBV7-9 and TRBJ1-2; 7 nucleotides line up with TRBD1. Germline assignment: CDR1 SEHNR and CDR2 FQNEAQ (reference sequence). Trimming at V came to 5 bases and at J to 7 bases, leaving 16 bases not matched to a gene. This CDR3 has 16 residues.

This chain connects TRBV9 to TRBJ2-1; 7 bases fit TRBD1. V gave up 0 bases and J gave up 2 bases; unmatched junction bases: 2. CDR1 and CDR2 (germline): SGDLS, YYNGEE. The CDR3 is 15 residues long. The CDR3 sequence is CASSVGQGAYNEQFF. The CDR3 bases are TGTGCCAGCAGCGTAGGGCAGGGGGCCTACAATGAGCAGTTCTTC.

The chain uses TRBV6-5 and TRBJ2-7, with D possibly being TRBD2 (6 bases). The germline V gene encodes CDR1 MNHEY and CDR2 SVGAGI. CDR3 length equals 14 residues. Trimming left V 7 bases short and J 2 bases short, with 15 bases between. The CDR3: CASTQLGLTYEQYV. The CDR3 DNA reads as TGTGCCAGCACTCAGCTGGGACTTACCTACGAGCAGTACGTC.

This clone was seen only once. The gene calls are TRBV24-1 and TRBJ2-3; D perhaps matches TRBD1 (6 bases). The V and J ends lost 3 bases and 2 bases respectively, with 20 bases between them. Germline V gene data show CDR1 as KGHDR and CDR2 as SFDVKD. This CDR3 has 18 amino acids. In DNA, the CDR3 is TGTGCCACCAGTGATCCTTCGGCAGGGGAAAAATTCACAGATACGCAGTATTTT. This translates into CATSDPSAGEKFTDTQYF.

This chain connects TRBV24-1 to TRBJ2-6; no clear D gene. There are 16 residues in the CDR3. Germline V gene data show CDR1 as KGHDR and CDR2 as SFDVKD. Deletions cut 4 bases from V and 4 bases from J, with 13 bases between. CDR3 region: CATSDPTPTGANVLTF. CDR3 in DNA: TGTGCCACCAGTGACCCGACCCCGACAGGGGCCAACGTCCTGACTTTC.

This chain links TRBV3-1 (or the pseudogene TRBV3-2) with TRBJ2-2, with D possibly being TRBD2 (5 bases). Looked up from germline, CDR1 is LGHDT and CDR2 is YNNKEL (reference sequence). The V end lost 4 bases, the J end lost 6 bases, and 15 bases lay between the germline ends. The CDR3 contains 15 residues. The DNA of the CDR3 is TGTGCCAGCAGCCTTAGCGTTCTCGTAGCCGGGGAGCTGTTTTTT. Protein sequence: CASSLSVLVAGELFF.

The chain recombines TRBV30 with TRBJ1-1, with D hard to call. The CDR3 is 14 residues long. V lost 1 base and J 8 bases, leaving 17 bases between the germline ends. Germline V gene sequence: CDR1 GTSNPN, CDR2 SVGIG (reference sequence). CDR3 DNA sequence: TGTGCCTGGAGTGAGTGGGCCAGCCGACCCGAAGCTTTCTTT. Encoded protein: CAWSEWASRPEAFF.

The CDR3 nucleotides read TGTGCCAGCAGTTTAGGAGGCCATGGCTACACCTTC. This codes for CASSLGGHGYTF. The rearrangement uses TRBV12-3 or TRBV12-4 and TRBJ1-2; the D is unclear. The V gene lost 1 base and the J gene lost 6 bases, with 6 bases spanning the gap. CDR3 length: 12 residues.

This chain uses TRBV6-5 with TRBJ1-2; the match to TRBD1 covers 9 bases. CDR3 length equals 15 residues. Unmatched junction bases numbered 8, after V lost 4 bases and J lost 5 bases. Germline-derived CDR1 and CDR2 are MNHEY and SVGAGI. The CDR3 region has the DNA TGTGCCAGCAGTTGGGCCGGGACAGGGACTTATGGCTACACCTTC. Protein: CASSWAGTGTYGYTF.

This clone is a singleton in its sample. V is TRBV15 and J is TRBJ1-5; tentative D call: TRBD1 (5 bases). Trimming left V 6 bases short and J 7 bases short, with 19 bases between. The CDR3 runs to 15 residues. Germline V lookup: CDR1 LNHNV, CDR2 YYDKDF (reference sequence). In DNA form, the CDR3 reads TGTGCCACCAGGAGCCTCACGACGAAGGGGCAGCCCCAGCATTTT. Protein product: CATRSLTTKGQPQHF.

This rearrangement joins TRBV9 to TRBJ1-4; unclear D gene. The CDR3 is 16 residues long. CDR1 is SGDLS, CDR2 YYNGEE, per germline. V was clipped by 0 bases and J by 3 bases, with 12 bases between them. CDR3 DNA sequence: TGTGCCAGCAGCGTAGAACCCGGTTCGGCTAATGAAAAACTGTTTTTT. This sequence encodes CASSVEPGSANEKLFF.

The V gene is TRBV30, the J gene TRBJ2-2, with 8 bases matching TRBD1. Trimming cost V 3 bases and J 0 bases; bases outside gene matches: 6. The length of the CDR3 is 16 residues. Germline V gene lookup returns CDR1 GTSNPN and CDR2 SVGIG (reference sequence). The CDR3 DNA is TGTGCCTGGAGGAAGAAACAGGGGGCGAACACCGGGGAGCTGTTTTTT. As protein: CAWRKKQGANTGELFF.

The rearrangement links TRBV19 to TRBJ2-2; D possibly corresponds to TRBD1 (7 bases). Germline assignment: CDR1 LNHDA and CDR2 SQIVND (reference sequence). This CDR3 region has 15 residues. Trimming shortened V by 4 bases and J by 6 bases, and 15 bases separated the two germline ends. In DNA form, the CDR3 reads TGTGCCAGTAGTAGCCGGGGCAGGGGGGCCGGGGAGCTGTTTTTT. It is translated as CASSSRGRGAGELFF.

The chain carries TRBV15 and TRBJ1-3, with D possibly TRBD1 on 5 matching bases. This CDR3 contains 16 residues. The V gene lost 3 bases and the J gene lost 1 base, with 13 bases spanning the gap. Per germline, CDR1 LNHNV and CDR2 YYDKDF (reference sequence). CDR3 residues: CATSRGSGSSGNTIYF. For the CDR3, the DNA is TGTGCCACCAGCAGGGGATCAGGGTCTTCTGGAAACACCATATATTTT. The whole variable domain, remainder taken from reference TRBV15 and TRBJ1-3, is DAMVIQNPRYQVTQFGKPVTLSCSQTLNHNVMYWYQQKSSQAPKLLFHYYDKDFNNEADTPDNFQSRRPNTSFCFLDIRSPGLGDTAMYLCATSRGSGSSGNTIYFGEGSWLTVV.

This clone has a handful of counts. The rearrangement uses TRBV10-3 and TRBJ1-2; the D gene is possibly TRBD1 (5 bases). The V end lost 7 bases, the J end lost 3 bases, and 12 bases lay between the germline ends. Germline CDR1 reads ENHRY; CDR2 reads SYGVKD. This CDR3 comprises 13 residues. CDR3 region: CAIMPQGHYGYTF. DNA of the CDR3: TGTGCCATCATGCCCCAGGGCCACTATGGCTACACCTTC.

The chain employs TRBV30 and TRBJ1-5, with TRBD1 matching over 8 bases. CDR1 is GTSNPN and CDR2 is SVGIG in the germline V gene (reference sequence). The CDR3 runs to 15 residues. V shed 2 bases, J shed 3 bases, and the junction held 6 bases outside the gene matches. The CDR3 nucleotides read TGTGCCTGGAGTCCGCGGACAGGGCCCAATCAGCCCCAGCATTTT. It codes for CAWSPRTGPNQPQHF.

The chain uses TRBV4-1 and TRBJ2-5, with D maybe TRBD1 (6 bases). In germline, CDR1 is MGHRA, CDR2 YSYEKL. The CDR3 has 15 residues. The V and J ends lost 0 bases and 4 bases respectively, with 12 bases between them. Here the CDR3 reads CASSQDWGQGETQYF. CDR3 DNA: TGCGCCAGCAGCCAAGATTGGGGGCAGGGAGAGACCCAGTACTTC.

The V call is TRBV7-9, the J call TRBJ1-1; D unresolved. The V end lost 1 base, the J end lost 3 bases, and 6 bases lay between the germline ends. The CDR3 has 13 residues. Germline V gives CDR1 SEHNR, CDR2 FQNEAQ (reference sequence). For the CDR3, the DNA is TGTGCCAGCAGCTTAGGAGTTTACACTGAAGCTTTCTTT. It is translated as CASSLGVYTEAFF.

This rearrangement joins TRBV19 to TRBJ1-5, with D perhaps TRBD1 (6 bases). Germline V gene sequence: CDR1 LNHDA, CDR2 SQIVND (reference sequence). V was cut by 3 bases and J by 1 base, with 13 bases left in between. The CDR3 consists of 16 residues. The DNA for the CDR3 is TGTGCCAGTAGTATGGGACCCGACAGGAGCAATCAGCCCCAGCATTTT. Translated, it gives CASSMGPDRSNQPQHF.

The chain recombines TRBV27 with TRBJ2-2; D possibly corresponds to TRBD2 (5 bases). Germline V gene sequence: CDR1 MNHEY, CDR2 SMNVEV (reference sequence). Trimming took 2 bases from V and 3 from J, leaving 10 bases between them. CDR3 size: 15 residues. The CDR3 sequence is CASSLVLADTGELFF. The CDR3 region has the DNA TGTGCCAGCAGTTTAGTTCTAGCAGACACCGGGGAGCTGTTTTTT.

The chain employs TRBV15 and TRBJ1-4; tentative D call: TRBD1 (5 bases). Germline V gene sequence: CDR1 LNHNV, CDR2 YYDKDF (reference sequence). The germline V and J ends were trimmed by 1 base and 5 bases, with 11 bases remaining between them. The CDR3 consists of 15 residues. The CDR3 region is CATSRAAGRNEKLFF. The CDR3, as DNA: TGTGCCACCAGCAGAGCCGCAGGGAGGAATGAAAAACTGTTTTTT.